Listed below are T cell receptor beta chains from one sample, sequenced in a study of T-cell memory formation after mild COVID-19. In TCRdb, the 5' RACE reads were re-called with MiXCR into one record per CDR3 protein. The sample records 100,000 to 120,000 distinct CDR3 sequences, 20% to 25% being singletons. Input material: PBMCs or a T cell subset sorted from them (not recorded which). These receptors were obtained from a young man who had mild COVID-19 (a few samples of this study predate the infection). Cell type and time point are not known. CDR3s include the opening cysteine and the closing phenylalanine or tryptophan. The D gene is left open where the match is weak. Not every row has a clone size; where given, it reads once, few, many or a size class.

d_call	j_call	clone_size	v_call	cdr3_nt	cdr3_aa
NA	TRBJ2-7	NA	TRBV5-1	TGCGCCAGCAGCCCTCCAGGGAAGATCGAGCAGTACTTC	CASSPPGKIEQYF
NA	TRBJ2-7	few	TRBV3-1	TGTGCCAGCAGCCTTTCCCGAGTGAAGTACTTC	CASSLSRVKYF
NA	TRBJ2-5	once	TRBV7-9	TGTGCCAGCAGCAATGGACAGGAGGGGGAAGAGACCCAGTACTTC	CASSNGQEGEETQYF
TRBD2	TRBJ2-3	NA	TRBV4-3	TGCGCCAGCAGCCAGACGGGACTAGCGGGAATCCTCAGCACAGATACGCAGTATTTT	CASSQTGLAGILSTDTQYF
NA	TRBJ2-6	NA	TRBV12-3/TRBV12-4	TGTGCCAGCAGGACAGGCGCCGGGGCCAACGTCCTGACTTTC	CASRTGAGANVLTF
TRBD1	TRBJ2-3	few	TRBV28	TGTGCCAGCAGTCCAATTATGGGACAGTGGGGAGATACGCAGTATTTT	CASSPIMGQWGDTQYF
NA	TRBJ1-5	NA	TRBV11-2	TGTGCCAGCAGCTTGACGGGGGGGAGTCAGCCCCAGCATTTT	CASSLTGGSQPQHF
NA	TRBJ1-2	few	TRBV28	TGTGCCAGCAGTTTCCCTGTAGCTTATGGCTACACCTTC	CASSFPVAYGYTF
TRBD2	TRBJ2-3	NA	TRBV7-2	TGTGCCAGCAGCTTAGAACCGGGGGGAGTAGATACGCAGTATTTT	CASSLEPGGVDTQYF
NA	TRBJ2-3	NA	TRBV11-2	TGTGCCAGCAGCCCAAGGGCAGGGGGGGTTATAGATACGCAGTATTTT	CASSPRAGGVIDTQYF
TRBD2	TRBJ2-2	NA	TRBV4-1	TGCGCCAGCAGCCCCCCCACTGCCGCGGGGGGTCGGTGGACCGGGGAGCTGTTTTTT	CASSPPTAAGGRWTGELFF
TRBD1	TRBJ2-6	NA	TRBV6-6	TGTGCCAGCAGGGGACAGGGGGAGTACGGGGCCAACGTCCTGACTTTC	CASRGQGEYGANVLTF
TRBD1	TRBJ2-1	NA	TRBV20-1	TGCAGTGCTAGAGTCGACAGGGGGGATGAGCAGTTCTTC	CSARVDRGDEQFF
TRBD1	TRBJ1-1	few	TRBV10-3	TGTGCCATCACGGCAGGGGGCACTGAAGCTTTCTTT	CAITAGGTEAFF
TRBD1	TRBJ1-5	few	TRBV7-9	TGTGCCAGCAGCCCGACAGGGAACAATCAGCCCCAGCATTTT	CASSPTGNNQPQHF
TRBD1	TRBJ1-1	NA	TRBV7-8	TGTGCCAGCAGCTACCCGGGACAGGGCCTGAACACTGAAGCTTTCTTT	CASSYPGQGLNTEAFF
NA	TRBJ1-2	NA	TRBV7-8	TGTGCCAGCAGCTTAGTTTTTGGGTATAACTATGGCTACACCTTC	CASSLVFGYNYGYTF
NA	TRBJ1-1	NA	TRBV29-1	TGCAGCGTTGAACAGGCATCGGAAGCTTTCTTT	CSVEQASEAFF
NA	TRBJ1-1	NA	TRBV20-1	TGCAGTGCGGCAACCGTAATGAACACTGAAGCTTTCTTT	CSAATVMNTEAFF
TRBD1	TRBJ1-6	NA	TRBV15	TGTGCCACCAGCAGCGACAGGGAGAATTCACCCCTCCACTTT	CATSSDRENSPLHF
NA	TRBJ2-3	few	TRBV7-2	TGTGCCAGCAGCCAGGTTGGGGGTAATAGAGATACGCAGTATTTT	CASSQVGGNRDTQYF
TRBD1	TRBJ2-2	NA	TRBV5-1	TGCGCCAGCAGCTTTCCCTGGGACAGCAGAACACCCGGGGAGCTGTTTTTT	CASSFPWDSRTPGELFF
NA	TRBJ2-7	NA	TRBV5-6	TGTGCCAGCAGTTGGGGACGGAACTCCTACGAGCAGTACTTC	CASSWGRNSYEQYF
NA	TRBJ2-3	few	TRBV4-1	TGCGCCAGCAGCCAAGAGGGGGACCCGTACACAGATACGCAGTATTTT	CASSQEGDPYTDTQYF
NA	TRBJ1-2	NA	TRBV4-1	TGCGCCAGCAGCCACGGGACACGGAGCTATGGCTACACCTTC	CASSHGTRSYGYTF
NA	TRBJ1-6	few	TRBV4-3	TGCGCCAGCAGCCGGAGGGGACGAAATTCACCCCTCCACTTT	CASSRRGRNSPLHF
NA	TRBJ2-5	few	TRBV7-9	TGTGCCAGCAGCCTTTCGGACGTATCGGGGACCCAGTACTTC	CASSLSDVSGTQYF
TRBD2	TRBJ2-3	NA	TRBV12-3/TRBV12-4	TGTGCCAGCCACCGTAATCGGGGGGGCACAGATACGCAGTATTTT	CASHRNRGGTDTQYF
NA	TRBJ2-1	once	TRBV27	TGTGCCAGCTCCGTAGGGGGGGGCGGGGAGCAGTTCTTC	CASSVGGGGEQFF
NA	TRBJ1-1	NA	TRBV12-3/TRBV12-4	TGTGCCAGCAGTTCTCAGGGGTGGGAAGCTTTCTTT	CASSSQGWEAFF
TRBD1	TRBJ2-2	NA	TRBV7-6	TGTGCCAGCCGACAGGGGAGGACCGGGGAGCTGTTTTTT	CASRQGRTGELFF
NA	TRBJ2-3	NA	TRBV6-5	TGTGCCACCTCGGATAGGGGGGGGGAAGCAGATACGCAGTATTTT	CATSDRGGEADTQYF
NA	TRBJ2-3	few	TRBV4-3	TGCGCCAGCAGCCAAGGCGGGGTCGGAGGCACAGATACGCAGTATTTT	CASSQGGVGGTDTQYF
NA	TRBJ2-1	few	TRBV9	TGTGCCAGCAGCGTAACAGGGAGCTCCTACAATGAGCAGTTCTTC	CASSVTGSSYNEQFF
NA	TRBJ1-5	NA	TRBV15	TGTGCCACCAGCGGAATACCAGGGAACCAGCCCCAGCATTTT	CATSGIPGNQPQHF
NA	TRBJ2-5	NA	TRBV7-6	TGTGCCAGCAGCTTAGTCCGGCAGGGGCGAGAGACCCAGTACTTC	CASSLVRQGRETQYF
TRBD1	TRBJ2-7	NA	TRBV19	TGTGCCAGTAGTACAGTGACAGGGGGAGCCTACGAGCAGTACTTC	CASSTVTGGAYEQYF
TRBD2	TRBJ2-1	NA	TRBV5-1	TGCGCCAGCAGCTTGGAGAGACTAGCGGGGGGGAGCTCCTACAATGAGCAGTTCTTC	CASSLERLAGGSSYNEQFF
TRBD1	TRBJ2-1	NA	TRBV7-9	TGTGCCAGCAGCCCTCGACAGGGGCATGAGCAGTTCTTC	CASSPRQGHEQFF
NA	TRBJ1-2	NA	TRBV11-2	TGTGCCAGCAGCCCCGGACAGCATGGCTACACCTTC	CASSPGQHGYTF
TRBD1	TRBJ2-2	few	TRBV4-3	TGCGCCAGCAGCCAAGGGCCCCGGACAGGGGTGAACACCGGGGAGCTGTTTTTT	CASSQGPRTGVNTGELFF
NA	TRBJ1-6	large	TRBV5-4	TGTGCCAGCAGGGCCATGAAGGGCTCCTATAATTCACCCCTCCACTTT	CASRAMKGSYNSPLHF
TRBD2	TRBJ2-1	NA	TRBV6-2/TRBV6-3	TGTGCCAGCAGTGAAGCGGGGGGGCTCAATGAGCAGTTCTTC	CASSEAGGLNEQFF
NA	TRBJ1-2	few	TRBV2	TGTGCCAGCAGTGTCACTAACTATGGCTACACCTTC	CASSVTNYGYTF
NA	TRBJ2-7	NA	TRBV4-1	TGCGCCAGCAGCCAAGAGGAGGGTACCTACGAGCAGTACTTC	CASSQEEGTYEQYF
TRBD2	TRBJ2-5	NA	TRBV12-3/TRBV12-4	TGTGCCAGCACCAGGACTAGGATTGAGACCCAGTACTTC	CASTRTRIETQYF
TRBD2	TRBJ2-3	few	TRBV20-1	TGCAGTGTCGAGGGCGGGGGGGCGGCAGATACGCAGTATTTT	CSVEGGGAADTQYF
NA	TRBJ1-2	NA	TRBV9	TGTGCCAGCAGCGACGGGCCGGGGGTCGTTGGGAACTATGGCCACACCTTC	CASSDGPGVVGNYGHTF
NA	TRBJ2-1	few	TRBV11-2	TGTGCCAGCAGCTCCCTCGGTGGCGAGCAGTTCTTC	CASSSLGGEQFF
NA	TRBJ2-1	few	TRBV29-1	TGCAGCGTCAACAGGGACGGTGAGCAGTTCTTC	CSVNRDGEQFF
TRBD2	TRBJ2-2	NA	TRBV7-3	TGTGCCAGCAGCTGGCTAGCGGGGGGGCTCACCGGGGAGCTGTTTTTT	CASSWLAGGLTGELFF
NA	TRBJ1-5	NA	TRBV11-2	TGTGCCAGCAGCCCGGGAGGGGGATGGCAGCCCCAGCATTTT	CASSPGGGWQPQHF
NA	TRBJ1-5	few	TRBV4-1	TGCGCCAGCAGCCCAGAAAAGACAAATTCCCAGCCCCAGCATTTT	CASSPEKTNSQPQHF
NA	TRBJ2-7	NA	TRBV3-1	TGTGCCAGCAGCCAAGCCGCTGTTTCGGGACTGGACGAGCAGTACTTC	CASSQAAVSGLDEQYF
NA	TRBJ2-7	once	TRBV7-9	TGTGCCAGCCAGAGGGAGGTGAACGAGCAGTACTTC	CASQREVNEQYF
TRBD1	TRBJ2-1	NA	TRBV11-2	TGTGCCAGCAGCTCGGACAGGGGGCCTGAGCAGTTCTTC	CASSSDRGPEQFF
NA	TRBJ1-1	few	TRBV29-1	TGCAGCGCTCGGAACACTGAAGCTTTCTTT	CSARNTEAFF
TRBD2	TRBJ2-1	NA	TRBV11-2	TGTGCAAGCAGCTTCTTCACCTGGCAGCGGGGGATCTACAATGAGCAGTTCTTC	CASSFFTWQRGIYNEQFF
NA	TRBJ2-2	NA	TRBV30	TGTGCCTGGAGCACTCCAACCGGGGAGCTGTTTTTT	CAWSTPTGELFF
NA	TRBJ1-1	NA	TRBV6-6	TGTGCCAGCAGTCGAGATACAGGGAATGCTTTCTTT	CASSRDTGNAFF